This record covers a single T cell receptor beta chain. This CDR3 contains 14 residues. After removal of 3 bases from V and 4 bases from J, the junction contained 2 bases not matched to a gene. The germline V gene has CDR1 SGHDT and CDR2 YYEEEE. The assay was immunoSEQ multiplex PCR, and TCRdb's table has in-frame clones only and misses some. The sample yields fewer than 250,000 clones, about four fifths seen once. Individuals drawn from 24 US areas were roughly 18 to 95 years old. This entry comes from a study of blood T cell repertoires in COVID-19. Background on the study: The United States, Italy and Spain were the sources of the acute and convalescent COVID-19 samples. PBMCs, B-cell-depleted T cells, or T cells provided the cDNA or gDNA that made up the material.

The chain joins TRBV5-6 to TRBJ2-1; 9 bases are a match to TRBD1. The clonotype was recovered from a woman aged 45-65 years who had been exposed to COVID-19. Sequenced: PBMCs or T cells enriched from blood (not recorded which). CDR3 nucleotides: TGTGCCAGCAGCTCCGGGACAGGGTACAATGAGCAGTTCTTC. Encoded protein: CASSSGTGYNEQFF.